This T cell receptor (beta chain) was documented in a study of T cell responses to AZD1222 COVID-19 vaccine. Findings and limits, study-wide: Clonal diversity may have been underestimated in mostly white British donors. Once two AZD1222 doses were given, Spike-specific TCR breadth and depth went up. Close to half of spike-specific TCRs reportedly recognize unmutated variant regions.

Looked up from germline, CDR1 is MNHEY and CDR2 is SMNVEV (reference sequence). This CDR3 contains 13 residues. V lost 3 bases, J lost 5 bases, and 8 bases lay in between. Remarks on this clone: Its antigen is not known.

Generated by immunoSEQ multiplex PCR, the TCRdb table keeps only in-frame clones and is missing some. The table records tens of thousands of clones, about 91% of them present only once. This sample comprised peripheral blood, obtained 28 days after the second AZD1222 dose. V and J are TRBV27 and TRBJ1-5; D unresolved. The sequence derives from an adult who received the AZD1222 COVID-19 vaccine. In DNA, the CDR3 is TGTGCCAGCAGTTTCCGGGTGGATCAGCCCCAGCATTTT. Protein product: CASSFRVDQPQHF.